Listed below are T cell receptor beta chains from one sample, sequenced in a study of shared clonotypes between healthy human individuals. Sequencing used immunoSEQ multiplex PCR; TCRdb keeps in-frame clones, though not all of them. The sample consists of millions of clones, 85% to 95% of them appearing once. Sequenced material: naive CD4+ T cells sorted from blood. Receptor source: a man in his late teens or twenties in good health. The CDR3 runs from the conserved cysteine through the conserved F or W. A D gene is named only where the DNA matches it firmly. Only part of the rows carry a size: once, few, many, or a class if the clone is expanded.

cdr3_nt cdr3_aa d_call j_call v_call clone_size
TGTGCCAGCAGCTTAGGCCCCGGGACAGGGATAGGTCAGCCCCAGCATTTT CASSLGPGTGIGQPQHF TRBD1 TRBJ1-5 TRBV11-2 -
TGCGCCAGCAGCTTTATGGGACAGGGGTGGGATGAGCAGTTCTTC CASSFMGQGWDEQFF TRBD1 TRBJ2-1 TRBV5-1 -
TGCAGCGTTGGGGGAAGGCTGAACACTGAAGCTTTCTTT CSVGGRLNTEAFF - TRBJ1-1 TRBV29-1 -
TGTGCCAGCAGCTTACAATTCCAAGAGACCCAGTACTTC CASSLQFQETQYF - TRBJ2-5 TRBV13 -
TGTGCCATCACTAGGGGACAGGGTGGCGAGCAGTACTTC CAITRGQGGEQYF TRBD1 TRBJ2-7 TRBV10-3 -
TGTGCCAGCAGGCCGGGACACATGACCGGGGAGCTGTTTTTT CASRPGHMTGELFF - TRBJ2-2 TRBV18 -
TGTGCCAGCAGTGAACATCTGGGAACCTACGAGCAGTACTTC CASSEHLGTYEQYF - TRBJ2-7 TRBV2 once
TGTGCCAGCAGTTACCCCTCGTTAAATAATTCACCCCTCCACTTT CASSYPSLNNSPLHF - TRBJ1-6 TRBV6-6 -
TGTGCCTGGGGACAGGGGTCCAGGGAAAAACTGTTTTTT CAWGQGSREKLFF TRBD1 TRBJ1-4 TRBV30 -
TGTGCTAGTGGTTTGTCTGGGGGTCTTAGGGAAAACACCATATATTTT CASGLSGGLRENTIYF - TRBJ1-3 TRBV12-5 -
TGTGCCAGCAGCTTGAGGCAGGGGGCTGAAAAACTGTTTTTT CASSLRQGAEKLFF TRBD1 TRBJ1-4 TRBV5-6 -
TGTGCCAGCAGCTCCGGACAGGGACTAGCGGGAGGGACGGTTCAGTACTTC CASSSGQGLAGGTVQYF TRBD2 TRBJ2-4 TRBV7-2 once
TGTGCCAGCAGCTTAGTAGCAGTGGACTATGGCTACACCTTC CASSLVAVDYGYTF - TRBJ1-2 TRBV11-2 -
TGCGCCAGCAGCCCAGGGGGCCCTCTAAACTATGGCTACACCTTC CASSPGGPLNYGYTF TRBD1 TRBJ1-2 TRBV5-1 -
TGTGCCATCAGTGAGACGGGGGCAGGAACTGAAGCTTTCTTT CAISETGAGTEAFF - TRBJ1-1 TRBV10-3 -
TGTGCCAGCAGACGGGACCTAGCCTACGAGCAGTACTTC CASRRDLAYEQYF - TRBJ2-7 TRBV7-6 -
TGTGCCAGCAGCTCGCCGGGAACGACCTACGAGCAGTACTTC CASSSPGTTYEQYF - TRBJ2-7 TRBV5-4 -
TGTGCCAGCAGTGACCGGGGTCCCTACGAGCAGTACTTC CASSDRGPYEQYF - TRBJ2-7 TRBV6-1 -
TGTGCCAGCAGCTTGGTCGGGACAGATACGCAGTATTTT CASSLVGTDTQYF - TRBJ2-3 TRBV7-9 -
TGTGCCAGCAGCTTAGGCGACAGGGGATCCGAGGGCTACACCTTC CASSLGDRGSEGYTF TRBD1 TRBJ1-2 TRBV7-9 once
TGTGCCAGTAGTACCCGGGACAGGGTGGGAGAGACCCAGTACTTC CASSTRDRVGETQYF TRBD1 TRBJ2-5 TRBV19 -
TGTGCCAGCAGCTTAGATCGGGCTTCACCCCTCCACTTT CASSLDRASPLHF - TRBJ1-6 TRBV11-2 many
TGTGCCTGGAGGAGGACAGCCAATAATTCACCCCTCCACTTT CAWRRTANNSPLHF - TRBJ1-6 TRBV30 -
TGCGCCAGCAGCTTGTCATCGGGGGGCGGAGAGACCCAGTACTTC CASSLSSGGGETQYF - TRBJ2-5 TRBV5-1 -
TGCGCCAGCGGTGCACCTAGCACAGATACGCAGTATTTT CASGAPSTDTQYF - TRBJ2-3 TRBV5-1 once
TGTGCCTGGAGCCTGGCCCCGAACACCGGGGAGCTGTTTTTT CAWSLAPNTGELFF - TRBJ2-2 TRBV30 -
TGTGCCAGCTCAATAGCGGGAGGGTGGAATGAGCAGTTCTTC CASSIAGGWNEQFF TRBD2 TRBJ2-1 TRBV18 -
TGTGCCAGCAGCCGAGGGACCACTGGTAATTCACCCCTCCACTTT CASSRGTTGNSPLHF - TRBJ1-6 TRBV27 -
TGTGCCAGCAGTGAACGACCGGCAACTAATGAAAAACTGTTTTTT CASSERPATNEKLFF - TRBJ1-4 TRBV6-1 -
TGTGCCAGCACGGAGAGGACAGGGAACTTGGGGGAGCAGTACTTC CASTERTGNLGEQYF TRBD1 TRBJ2-7 TRBV2 -
TGTGCCTGGAGTACTTCTGGCGTCCCGTTTCTGTCACCCCTCCACTTT CAWSTSGVPFLSPLHF - TRBJ1-6 TRBV30 -
TGTGCCAGCAGGGGATTAGCGGGGGGCTACGAGCAGTACTTC CASRGLAGGYEQYF TRBD2 TRBJ2-7 TRBV11-2 -
TGCGCCAGCAGCCATCTCGGACAGGGGGACACCGGGGAGCTGTTTTTT CASSHLGQGDTGELFF TRBD1 TRBJ2-2 TRBV4-1 -
TGTGCCAGCAGCCCCTCACAGGGGCTGGGGGAAAAACTGTTTTTT CASSPSQGLGEKLFF TRBD1 TRBJ1-4 TRBV7-2 once
TGTGCCAGCAGTTACACCAGTGCAACCGGGGAGCTGTTTTTT CASSYTSATGELFF - TRBJ2-2 TRBV6-5 -
TGTGCCTGGACCTCAGGCCCCGCACCCCTCCACTTT CAWTSGPAPLHF - TRBJ1-6 TRBV30 once
TGCGCCAGCAGCTTGATCGGACCGGGACAGAAAAGCTCCTACAATGAGCAGTTCTTC CASSLIGPGQKSSYNEQFF TRBD1 TRBJ2-1 TRBV5-1 -
TGCGCCAGCAGCCAAGATGGCCTAAATGAAAAACTGTTTTTT CASSQDGLNEKLFF - TRBJ1-4 TRBV4-1 -